Listed below are T cell receptor beta chains from one sample, sequenced in a study of T cells in Graves' hyperthyroidism and ophthalmopathy. TCRdb ran MiXCR on the multiplex PCR reads and lists one entry per CDR3 protein. The repertoire holds a few hundred thousand distinct CDR3 sequences, with 13% to 15% as singletons. What was sequenced was blood. These receptors were obtained from a woman aged 18-30 years with Graves' hyperthyroidism. CDR3s include the opening cysteine and the closing phenylalanine or tryptophan. Fields, in order: clone size, CDR3 length, V gene, J gene, D gene, CDR3 DNA, CDR3 protein. D genes are given only for firm matches. A clone size is listed for some rows: how often the clone was seen (once, few, many), or a class if it is expanded.

clone_size: many
cdr3_length: 16
v_call: TRBV13
j_call: TRBJ2-7
d_call: NA
cdr3_nt: TGTGCCAGCAGCCCCCCCCGGGCCTCCGGTGGTCGCGAGCAGTACTTC
cdr3_aa: CASSPPRASGGREQYF

clone_size: many
cdr3_length: 15
v_call: TRBV5-1
j_call: TRBJ2-3
d_call: NA
cdr3_nt: TGCGCCAGCAGCTTGGAGCGGGCTACTTTGGATACGCAGTATTTT
cdr3_aa: CASSLERATLDTQYF

clone_size: many
cdr3_length: 17
v_call: TRBV27
j_call: TRBJ1-4
d_call: TRBD1
cdr3_nt: TGTGCCAGCAGTCCTGCCCTATACAGGGGACTGTACGAAAAACTGTTTTTT
cdr3_aa: CASSPALYRGLYEKLFF

clone_size: few
cdr3_length: 15
v_call: TRBV6-5
j_call: TRBJ2-1
d_call: TRBD1
cdr3_nt: TGTGCCAGCAGTTATCCGGACAGGGGCCACAATGAGCAGTTCTTC
cdr3_aa: CASSYPDRGHNEQFF

clone_size: many
cdr3_length: 14
v_call: TRBV5-1
j_call: TRBJ1-2
d_call: NA
cdr3_nt: TGCGCCAGCAGCTTGCGGTTTGAGGGGGATGGCTACACCTTC
cdr3_aa: CASSLRFEGDGYTF

clone_size: many
cdr3_length: 15
v_call: TRBV2
j_call: TRBJ2-3
d_call: TRBD2
cdr3_nt: TGTGCCAGCAGGGCTAGCGGGAGGGCCCCAGATACGCAGTATTTT
cdr3_aa: CASRASGRAPDTQYF

clone_size: many
cdr3_length: 13
v_call: TRBV27
j_call: TRBJ1-1
d_call: TRBD1
cdr3_nt: TGTGCCAGCAGTCGAGGGGGCGCCGGGGTGGCTTTCTTT
cdr3_aa: CASSRGGAGVAFF

clone_size: many
cdr3_length: 15
v_call: TRBV9
j_call: TRBJ2-5
d_call: TRBD2
cdr3_nt: TGTGCCAGCAGCGTCAGCGGGAGGGTAACGGAGACCCAGTACTTC
cdr3_aa: CASSVSGRVTETQYF

clone_size: NA
cdr3_length: 12
v_call: TRBV5-1
j_call: TRBJ2-7
d_call: NA
cdr3_nt: TGCGCCAGCAGCTTGCCTAGCCACGAGCAGTACTTC
cdr3_aa: CASSLPSHEQYF

clone_size: many
cdr3_length: 15
v_call: TRBV11-2
j_call: TRBJ2-1
d_call: NA
cdr3_nt: TGTGCCAGCAGCTCGACAGCGAGAGGTTCCAATGAGCAGTTCTTC
cdr3_aa: CASSSTARGSNEQFF

clone_size: many
cdr3_length: 15
v_call: TRBV28
j_call: TRBJ1-2
d_call: NA
cdr3_nt: TGTGCCAGCAGAAGCGACCCGAAGAGCTTCTATGGCTACACCTTC
cdr3_aa: CASRSDPKSFYGYTF

clone_size: NA
cdr3_length: 14
v_call: TRBV24-1
j_call: TRBJ2-3
d_call: NA
cdr3_nt: TGTGCCACCAGTGATCCGGACAAAACCGATACGCAGTATTTT
cdr3_aa: CATSDPDKTDTQYF

clone_size: many
cdr3_length: 15
v_call: TRBV2
j_call: TRBJ1-4
d_call: TRBD1
cdr3_nt: TGTGCCAGCAGTAGGTCGGGACAGGGGAATGAAAAACTGTTTTTT
cdr3_aa: CASSRSGQGNEKLFF

clone_size: many
cdr3_length: 18
v_call: TRBV12-3/TRBV12-4
j_call: TRBJ2-4
d_call: TRBD2
cdr3_nt: TGTGCCAGCAGTGCAACCGGGACTACAACGCTAGCCAAAAACATTCAGTACTTC
cdr3_aa: CASSATGTTTLAKNIQYF

clone_size: many
cdr3_length: 16
v_call: TRBV7-8
j_call: TRBJ1-3
d_call: TRBD1
cdr3_nt: TGTGCCAGCAGCCTGAGACAGGGGTCCTCTGGAAACACCATATATTTT
cdr3_aa: CASSLRQGSSGNTIYF

clone_size: NA
cdr3_length: 11
v_call: TRBV25-1
j_call: TRBJ1-2
d_call: NA
cdr3_nt: TGTGCCAGCAGTGGAGGGGATGGCTACACCTTC
cdr3_aa: CASSGGDGYTF

clone_size: NA
cdr3_length: 12
v_call: TRBV19
j_call: TRBJ2-3
d_call: NA
cdr3_nt: TGTGCCAGTAGTATAATAGGAGATACGCAGTATTTT
cdr3_aa: CASSIIGDTQYF

clone_size: NA
cdr3_length: 14
v_call: TRBV24-1
j_call: TRBJ2-2
d_call: TRBD1
cdr3_nt: TGTGCCACCAGGGAGAGACAGGGGGCCGGGGAGCTGTTTTTT
cdr3_aa: CATRERQGAGELFF

clone_size: many
cdr3_length: 13
v_call: TRBV20-1
j_call: TRBJ2-3
d_call: TRBD2
cdr3_nt: TGCAGTGCCTGGGCGGGAGGCACAGATACGCAGTATTTT
cdr3_aa: CSAWAGGTDTQYF

clone_size: many
cdr3_length: 12
v_call: TRBV12-3/TRBV12-4
j_call: TRBJ2-7
d_call: NA
cdr3_nt: TGTGCCAGCAGCTCAACTGGGTACGAGCAGTACTTC
cdr3_aa: CASSSTGYEQYF

clone_size: NA
cdr3_length: 14
v_call: TRBV9
j_call: TRBJ2-5
d_call: NA
cdr3_nt: TGTGCCAGCAGCGTCCGACCCATCAGGGAGACCCAGTACTTC
cdr3_aa: CASSVRPIRETQYF

clone_size: many
cdr3_length: 13
v_call: TRBV10-3
j_call: TRBJ2-3
d_call: TRBD2
cdr3_nt: TGTGCCATCACGGCGGGAGGGATAGATACGCAGTATTTT
cdr3_aa: CAITAGGIDTQYF